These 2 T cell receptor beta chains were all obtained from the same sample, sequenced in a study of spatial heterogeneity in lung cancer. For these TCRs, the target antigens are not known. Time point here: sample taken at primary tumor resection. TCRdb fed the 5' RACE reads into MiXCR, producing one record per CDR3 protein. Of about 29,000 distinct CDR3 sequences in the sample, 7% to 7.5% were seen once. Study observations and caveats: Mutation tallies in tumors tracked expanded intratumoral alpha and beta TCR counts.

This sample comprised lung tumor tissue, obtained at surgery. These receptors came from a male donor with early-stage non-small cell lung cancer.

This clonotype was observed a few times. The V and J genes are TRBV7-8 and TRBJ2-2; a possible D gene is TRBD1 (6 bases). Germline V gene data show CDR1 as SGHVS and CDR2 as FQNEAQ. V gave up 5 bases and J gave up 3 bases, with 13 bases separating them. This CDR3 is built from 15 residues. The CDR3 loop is CASSHQDRDTGELFF. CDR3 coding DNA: TGTGCCAGCAGCCACCAGGACAGAGACACCGGGGAGCTGTTTTTT.

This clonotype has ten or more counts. The chain's CDR3 is CASSQDHNQPQHF. Here the CDR3 DNA reads TGCGCCAGCAGCCAAGACCACAATCAGCCCCAGCATTTT. This chain joins TRBV4-3 and TRBJ1-5; D is unresolved. Germline values: CDR1 LGHNA, CDR2 YSLEER. This CDR3 is 13 amino acids long. V was cut by 0 bases and J by 3 bases, with 3 bases left in between.